The clone carrying this T cell receptor beta chain was seen only a few times. How the authors handled the data: Amplifying reference gene primers gave estimates of nucleated cell counts. The protocol was immunoSEQ multiplex PCR, while the TCRdb copy is restricted to in-frame clones and leaves out a portion. V and J calls and clone size are as listed in that table; D and trimming were resolved from the DNA. Here the sample spans 95,000 to 150,000 clones, 80% to 90% being singletons. This specimen belongs to a study of blood T cell repertoires in COVID-19. Study at large: There were acute and convalescent COVID-19 samples, and they came from the United States, Italy and Spain. T cells, B-cell-depleted T cells, or PBMCs provided the cDNA or gDNA that served as material.

The CDR3 runs to 14 residues. Germline CDR1 SGHRS, CDR2 YFSETQ. Trimming removed 4 bases at V and 4 bases at J, with 14 bases between. What was sequenced was peripheral blood. The TCR comes from a human donor in a cohort sampled during active COVID-19. This chain links TRBV5-1 with TRBJ1-2; a possible D gene is TRBD1 (6 bases). The CDR3 region has the DNA TGCGCCAGCAGCCCAGGACAGACAACCTATGGCTACACCTTC. It translates to CASSPGQTTYGYTF. Variable domain in full (rest from reference TRBV5-1 and TRBJ1-2): KAGVTQTPRYLIKTRGQQVTLSCSPISGHRSVSWYQQTPGQGLQFLFEYFSETQRNKGNFPGRFSGRQFSNSRSEMNVSTLELGDSALYLCASSPGQTTYGYTFGSGTRLTVV.